This T cell receptor beta chain was retrieved from a study of Graves' ophthalmopathy and Graves' hyperthyroidism. The CDR3 loop spans 15 amino acids. Germline CDR1 is MNHEY and CDR2 is SVGAGI. Trimming left V 2 bases short and J 0 bases short, with 11 bases between. Researchers took RNA transcripts and amplified TCR beta CDR3 regions from them. First-round RT-PCR used HTBI primers; second-round multiplex PCR followed. TCRdb called the multiplex PCR reads again in MiXCR, with one record for every CDR3 protein. Among over 150,000 distinct CDR3 sequences listed, about 40% were seen once. There are many counts of this clonotype. No antigen is known for it. The study's findings and limits: A roughly 81% specificity and around 89% sensitivity were achieved by a 13-signature model that separated ophthalmopathy from stable hyperthyroidism.

The sample was peripheral blood. V usage is TRBV6-5 and J usage is TRBJ2-7; D may correspond to TRBD1 or TRBD2 (6 bases each). The TCR comes from a woman aged 40 to 50 with Graves' ophthalmopathy. The chain's CDR3 is CASSYTGGGSYEQYF. The CDR3 bases are TGTGCCAGCAGTTACACCGGAGGGGGCTCCTACGAGCAGTACTTC.